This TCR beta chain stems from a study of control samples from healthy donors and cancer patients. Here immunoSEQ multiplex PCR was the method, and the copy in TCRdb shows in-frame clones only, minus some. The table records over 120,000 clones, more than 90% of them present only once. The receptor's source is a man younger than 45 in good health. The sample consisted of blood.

The CDR3 is CASSWDRTNNSPLHF. CDR3 bases: TGCGCCAGCAGCTGGGACAGGACCAATAATTCACCCCTCCACTTT. The V and J genes are TRBV5-1 and TRBJ1-6; 8 bases map to TRBD1. Germline-derived CDR1 and CDR2 are SGHRS and YFSETQ. J gave up 5 bases and V 3 bases, and 4 bases lay outside the gene matches. This CDR3 has 15 residues.